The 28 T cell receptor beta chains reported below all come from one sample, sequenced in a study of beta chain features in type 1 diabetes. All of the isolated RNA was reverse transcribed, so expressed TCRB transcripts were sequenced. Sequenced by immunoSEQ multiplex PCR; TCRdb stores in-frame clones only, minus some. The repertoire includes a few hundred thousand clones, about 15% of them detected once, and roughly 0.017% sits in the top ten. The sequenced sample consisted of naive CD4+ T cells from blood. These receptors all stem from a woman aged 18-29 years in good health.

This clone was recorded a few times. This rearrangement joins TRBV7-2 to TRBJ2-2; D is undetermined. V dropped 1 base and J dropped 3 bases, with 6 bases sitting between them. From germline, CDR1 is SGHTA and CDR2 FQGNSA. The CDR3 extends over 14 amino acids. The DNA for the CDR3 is TGTGCCAGCAGCTTAGTTCGTCACACCGGGGAGCTGTTTTTT. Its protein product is CASSLVRHTGELFF. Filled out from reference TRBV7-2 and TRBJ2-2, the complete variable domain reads GAGVSQSPSNKVTEKGKDVELRCDPISGHTALYWYRQSLGQGLEFLIYFQGNSAPDKSGLPSDRFSAERTGGSVSTLTIQRTQQEDSAVYLCASSLVRHTGELFFGEGSRLTVL.

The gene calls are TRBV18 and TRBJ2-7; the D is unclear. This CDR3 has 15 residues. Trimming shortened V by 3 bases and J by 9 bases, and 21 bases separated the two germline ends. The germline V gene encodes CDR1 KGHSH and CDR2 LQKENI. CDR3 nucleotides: TGTGCCAGCTCACCGGCGGAAGGAACGGTCTTATGGCAGTACTTC. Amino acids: CASSPAEGTVLWQYF.

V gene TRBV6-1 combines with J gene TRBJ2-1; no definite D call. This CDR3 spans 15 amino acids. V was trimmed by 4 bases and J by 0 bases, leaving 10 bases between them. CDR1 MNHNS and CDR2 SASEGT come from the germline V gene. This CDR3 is CASSALLGSYNEQFF. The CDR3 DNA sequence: TGTGCCAGCAGTGCTCTACTTGGCTCCTACAATGAGCAGTTCTTC.

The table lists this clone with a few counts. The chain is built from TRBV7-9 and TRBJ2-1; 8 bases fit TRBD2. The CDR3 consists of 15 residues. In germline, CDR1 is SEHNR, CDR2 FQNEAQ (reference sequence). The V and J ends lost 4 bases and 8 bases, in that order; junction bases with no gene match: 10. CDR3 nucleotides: TGTGCCAGCAGCTCCCCCGGGACTAGTTTCCATGAGCAGTTCTTC. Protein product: CASSSPGTSFHEQFF.

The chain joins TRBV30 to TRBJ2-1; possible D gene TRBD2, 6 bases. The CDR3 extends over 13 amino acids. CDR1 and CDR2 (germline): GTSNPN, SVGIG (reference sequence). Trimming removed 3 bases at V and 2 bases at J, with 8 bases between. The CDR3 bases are TGTGCCTGGAGGGAGGGAGCCTACAATGAGCAGTTCTTC. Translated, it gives CAWREGAYNEQFF. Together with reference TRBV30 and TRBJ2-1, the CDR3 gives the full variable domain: SQTIHQWPATLVQPVGSPLSLECTVEGTSNPNLYWYRQAAGRGLQLLFYSVGIGQISSEVPQNLSASRPQDRQFILSSKKLLLSDSGFYLCAWREGAYNEQFFGPGTRLTVL.

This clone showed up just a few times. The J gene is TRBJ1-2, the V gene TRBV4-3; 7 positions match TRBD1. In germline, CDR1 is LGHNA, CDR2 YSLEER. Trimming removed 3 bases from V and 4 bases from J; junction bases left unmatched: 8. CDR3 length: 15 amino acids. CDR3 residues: CASSQAITGAYGYTF. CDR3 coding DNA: TGCGCCAGCAGCCAGGCGATAACAGGGGCCTATGGCTACACCTTC.

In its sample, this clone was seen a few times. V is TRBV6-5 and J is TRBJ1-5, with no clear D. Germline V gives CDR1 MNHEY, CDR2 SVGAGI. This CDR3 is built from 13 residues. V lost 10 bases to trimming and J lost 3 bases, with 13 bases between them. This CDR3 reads CAIGRVVNQPQHF. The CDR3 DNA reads TGTGCCATCGGGAGGGTTGTCAATCAGCCCCAGCATTTT.

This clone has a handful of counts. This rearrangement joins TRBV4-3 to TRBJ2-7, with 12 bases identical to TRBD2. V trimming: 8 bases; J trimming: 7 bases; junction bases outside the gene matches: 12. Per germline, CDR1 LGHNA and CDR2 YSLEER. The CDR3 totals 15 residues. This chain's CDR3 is CASQFVLAGGGEQYF. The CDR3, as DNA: TGCGCCAGCCAATTCGTCCTAGCGGGAGGGGGGGAGCAGTACTTC.

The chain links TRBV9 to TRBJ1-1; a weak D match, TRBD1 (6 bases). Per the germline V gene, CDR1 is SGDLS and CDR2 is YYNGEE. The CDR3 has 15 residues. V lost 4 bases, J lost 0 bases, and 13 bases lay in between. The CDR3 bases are TGTGCCAGCAGCTCCCGGACAGCCATGAACACTGAAGCTTTCTTT. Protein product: CASSSRTAMNTEAFF.

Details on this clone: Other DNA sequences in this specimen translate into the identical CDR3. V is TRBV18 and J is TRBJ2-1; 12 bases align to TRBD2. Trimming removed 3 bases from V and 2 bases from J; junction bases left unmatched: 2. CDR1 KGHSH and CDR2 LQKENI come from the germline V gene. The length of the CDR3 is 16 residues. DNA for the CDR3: TGTGCCAGCTCACCTCGACTAGCGGGAGCCTACAATGAGCAGTTCTTC. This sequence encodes CASSPRLAGAYNEQFF.

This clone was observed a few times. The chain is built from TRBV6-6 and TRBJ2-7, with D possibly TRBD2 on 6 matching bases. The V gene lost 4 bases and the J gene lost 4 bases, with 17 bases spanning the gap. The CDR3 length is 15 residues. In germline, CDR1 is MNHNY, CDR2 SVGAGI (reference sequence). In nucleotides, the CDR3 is TGTGCCAGCAGTTCTAGACTAGGGGACTTATACGAGCAGTACTTC. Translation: CASSSRLGDLYEQYF.

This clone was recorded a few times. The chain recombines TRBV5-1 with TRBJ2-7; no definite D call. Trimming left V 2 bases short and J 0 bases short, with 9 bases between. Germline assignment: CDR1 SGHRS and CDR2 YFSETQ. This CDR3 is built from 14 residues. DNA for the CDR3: TGCGCCAGCAGCTTTCAGGTTCCCTCCTACGAGCAGTACTTC. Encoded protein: CASSFQVPSYEQYF.

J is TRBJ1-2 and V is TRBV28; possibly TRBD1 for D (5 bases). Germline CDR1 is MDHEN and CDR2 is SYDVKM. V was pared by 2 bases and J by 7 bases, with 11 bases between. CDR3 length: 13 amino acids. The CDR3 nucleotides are TGTGCCAGCAGTTTAGGGCTCGGGGGTGGCTACACCTTC. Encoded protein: CASSLGLGGGYTF.

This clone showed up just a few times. Written as DNA, the CDR3 is TGTGCCAGCAGCCGCGGAGGGCTGGACTCCTACGAGCAGTACTTC. This gives the protein CASSRGGLDSYEQYF. The chain couples TRBV25-1 to TRBJ2-7, with D tentatively TRBD2 (6 bases). This CDR3 has 15 amino acids. Trimming left V 6 bases short and J 0 bases short, with 15 bases between. The germline gives CDR1 MGHDK, CDR2 SYGVNS.

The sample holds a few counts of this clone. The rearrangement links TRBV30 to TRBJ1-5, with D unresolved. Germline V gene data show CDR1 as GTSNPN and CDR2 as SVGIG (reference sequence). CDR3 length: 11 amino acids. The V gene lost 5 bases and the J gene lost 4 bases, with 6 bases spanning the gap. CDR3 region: CAWGGNQPQHF. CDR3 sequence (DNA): TGTGCCTGGGGCGGGAATCAGCCCCAGCATTTT.

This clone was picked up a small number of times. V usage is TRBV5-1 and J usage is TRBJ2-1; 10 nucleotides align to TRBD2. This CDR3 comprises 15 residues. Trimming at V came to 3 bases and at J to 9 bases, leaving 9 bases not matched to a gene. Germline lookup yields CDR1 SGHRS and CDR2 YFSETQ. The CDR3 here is CASSSGAGGPPEQFF. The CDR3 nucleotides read TGCGCCAGCAGCTCCGGAGCGGGAGGGCCGCCTGAGCAGTTCTTC.

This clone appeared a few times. CDR3 sequence reads: CASSPWLGRSEQYF. The CDR3 bases are TGCGCCAGCAGCCCTTGGCTAGGGAGGTCCGAGCAGTACTTC. The chain joins TRBV4-3 to TRBJ2-7, with a tentative D call TRBD2 (6 bases). Trimming shortened V by 4 bases and J by 6 bases, and 16 bases separated the two germline ends. This CDR3 contains 14 residues. The germline V gene has CDR1 LGHNA and CDR2 YSLEER.

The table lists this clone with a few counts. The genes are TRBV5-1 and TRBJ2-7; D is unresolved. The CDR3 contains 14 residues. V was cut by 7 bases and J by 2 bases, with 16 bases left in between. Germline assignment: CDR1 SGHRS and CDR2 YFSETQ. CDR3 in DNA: TGCGCCAGCGGGTCCGCCCAACTACCCTACGAGCAGTACTTC. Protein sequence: CASGSAQLPYEQYF.

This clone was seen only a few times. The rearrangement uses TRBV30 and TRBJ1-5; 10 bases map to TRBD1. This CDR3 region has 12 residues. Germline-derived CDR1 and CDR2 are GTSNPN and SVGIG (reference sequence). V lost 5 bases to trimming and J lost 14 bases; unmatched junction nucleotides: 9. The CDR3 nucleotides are TGTGCCTGGTCGGATGCCGGGACAGGGGAGCATTTT. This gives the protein CAWSDAGTGEHF.

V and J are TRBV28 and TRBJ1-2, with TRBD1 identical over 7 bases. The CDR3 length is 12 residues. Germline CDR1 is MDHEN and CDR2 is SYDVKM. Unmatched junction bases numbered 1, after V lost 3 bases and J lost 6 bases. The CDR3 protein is CASSFTGDGYTF. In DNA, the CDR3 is TGTGCCAGCAGTTTCACAGGGGATGGCTACACCTTC.

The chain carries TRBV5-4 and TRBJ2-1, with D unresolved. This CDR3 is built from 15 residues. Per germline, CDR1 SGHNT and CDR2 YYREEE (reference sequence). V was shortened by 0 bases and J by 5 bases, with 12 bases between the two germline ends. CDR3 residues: CASSLDSARNNEQFF. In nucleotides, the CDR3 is TGTGCCAGCAGCTTGGACAGTGCACGGAACAATGAGCAGTTCTTC. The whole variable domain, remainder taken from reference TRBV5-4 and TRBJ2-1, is ETGVTQSPTHLIKTRGQQVTLRCSSQSGHNTVSWYQQALGQGPQFIFQYYREEENGRGNFPPRFSGLQFPNYSSELNVNALELDDSALYLCASSLDSARNNEQFFGPGTRLTVL.

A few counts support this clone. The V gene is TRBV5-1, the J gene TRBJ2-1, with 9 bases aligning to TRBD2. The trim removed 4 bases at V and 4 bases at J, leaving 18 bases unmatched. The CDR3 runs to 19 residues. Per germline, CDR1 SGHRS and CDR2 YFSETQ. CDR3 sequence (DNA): TGCGCCAGCAGCCCCATGGCGGGAGGGTCCTCCTTGGGGTACAATGAGCAGTTCTTC. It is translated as CASSPMAGGSSLGYNEQFF.

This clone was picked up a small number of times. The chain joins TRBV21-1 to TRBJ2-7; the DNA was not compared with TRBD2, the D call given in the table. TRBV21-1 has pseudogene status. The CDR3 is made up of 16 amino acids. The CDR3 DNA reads TGTGCCAGCAGCAAAGGGAGCGGGAGCCATTCCTACGAGCAGTACTTC. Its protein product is CASSKGSGSHSYEQYF.

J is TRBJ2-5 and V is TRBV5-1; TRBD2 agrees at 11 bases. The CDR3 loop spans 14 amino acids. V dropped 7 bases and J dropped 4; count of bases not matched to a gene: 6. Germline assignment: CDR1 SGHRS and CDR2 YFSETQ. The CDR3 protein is CASGRLAGRETQYF. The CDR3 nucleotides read TGCGCCAGCGGCCGACTAGCGGGAAGAGAGACCCAGTACTTC.

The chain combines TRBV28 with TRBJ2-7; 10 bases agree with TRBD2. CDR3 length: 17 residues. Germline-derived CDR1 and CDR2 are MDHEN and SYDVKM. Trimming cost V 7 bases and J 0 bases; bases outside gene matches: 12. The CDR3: CASTELDSGRVSYEQYF. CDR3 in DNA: TGTGCCAGCACCGAACTCGACAGCGGGAGGGTCTCCTACGAGCAGTACTTC.

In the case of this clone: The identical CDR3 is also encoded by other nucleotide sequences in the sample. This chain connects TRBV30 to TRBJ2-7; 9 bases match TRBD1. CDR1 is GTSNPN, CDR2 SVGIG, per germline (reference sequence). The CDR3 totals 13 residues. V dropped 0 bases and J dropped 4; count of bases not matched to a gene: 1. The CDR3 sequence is CAWSVQGAYEQYF. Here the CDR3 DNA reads TGTGCCTGGAGTGTACAGGGGGCGTACGAGCAGTACTTC.

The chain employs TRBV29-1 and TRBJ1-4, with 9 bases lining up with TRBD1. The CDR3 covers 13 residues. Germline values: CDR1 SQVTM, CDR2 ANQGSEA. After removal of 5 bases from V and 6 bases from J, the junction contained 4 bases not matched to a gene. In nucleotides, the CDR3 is TGCAGCGTTAAACAGGGGGCGGATGAAAAACTGTTTTTT. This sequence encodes CSVKQGADEKLFF. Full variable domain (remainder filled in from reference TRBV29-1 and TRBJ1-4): SAVISQKPSRDICQRGTSLTIQCQVDSQVTMMFWYRQQPGQSLTLIATANQGSEATYESGFVIDKFPISRPNLTFSTLTVSNMSPEDSSIYLCSVKQGADEKLFFGSGTQLSVL.

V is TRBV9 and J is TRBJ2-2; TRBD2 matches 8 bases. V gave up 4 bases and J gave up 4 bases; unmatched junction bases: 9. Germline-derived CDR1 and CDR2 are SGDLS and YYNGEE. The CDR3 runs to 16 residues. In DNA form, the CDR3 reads TGTGCCAGCAGCCCCTCCGGGAGGGCCGTCACCGGGGAGCTGTTTTTT. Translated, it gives CASSPSGRAVTGELFF.